This entry lists 9 T cell receptor beta chains sequenced from one sample in a study of blood T cell repertoires in COVID-19. Sequencing used immunoSEQ multiplex PCR; TCRdb keeps in-frame clones, though not all of them. This sample has under 200,000 clones, with 75% to 95% found just once. Source material: peripheral blood. These receptors were taken from a man aged 50 to 60 with acute or convalescent COVID-19.

The chain uses TRBV28 and TRBJ1-1, with 9 positions matching TRBD1. The J segment lost 3 bases and the V segment lost 2 bases, leaving 7 bases of the junction unmatched. The CDR3 contains 16 residues. CDR1 is MDHEN, CDR2 SYDVKM, per germline. The CDR3 DNA follows: TGTGCCAGCAGTTTACTGGACAGGGGTTTCGACACTGAAGCTTTCTTT. Amino acids: CASSLLDRGFDTEAFF.

For the CDR3, the DNA is TGTGCCAGCAGATCTGGACAGCCCATTAGCAATCAGCCCCAGCATTTT. Its protein product is CASRSGQPISNQPQHF. V is TRBV27 and J is TRBJ1-5; TRBD1 is a possible D gene (6 bases). The V end lost 6 bases, the J end lost 0 bases, and 15 bases lay between the germline ends. Germline CDR1 MNHEY, CDR2 SMNVEV (reference sequence). CDR3 length: 16 residues.

The chain uses TRBV15 and TRBJ2-5; tentatively, D is TRBD2 (5 bases). The CDR3 loop spans 13 amino acids. The V end was cut by 1 base, the J end by 7 bases, with 10 bases between. CDR1 and CDR2 (germline): LNHNV, YYDKDF (reference sequence). The CDR3, as DNA: TGTGCCACCAGCAGAGTGTGGGCGGGGACCCAGTACTTC. As protein: CATSRVWAGTQYF.

The V gene is TRBV9, the J gene TRBJ2-1; D is perhaps TRBD2 (6 bases). Germline-derived CDR1 and CDR2 are SGDLS and YYNGEE. Trimming took off 2 bases at V and 4 bases at J, with 13 bases between the two ends. This CDR3 has 15 residues. The CDR3 sequence: CASSVSGTYYNEQFF. The CDR3 nucleotides read TGTGCCAGCAGCGTCTCCGGGACTTATTACAATGAGCAGTTCTTC.

The chain uses TRBV4-2 and TRBJ2-7, with D possibly matching TRBD2 (6 bases). CDR1 is LGHNA and CDR2 is YNFKEQ in the germline V gene. The CDR3 covers 14 residues. Trimming removed 3 bases from V and 3 bases from J, with 12 bases in between. Written as DNA, the CDR3 is TGTGCCAGCAGCCAGACGGGACTCGACTACGAGCAGTACTTC. The encoded protein is CASSQTGLDYEQYF.

The chain combines TRBV7-2 with TRBJ2-7, with D uncertain. Per the germline V gene, CDR1 is SGHTA and CDR2 is FQGNSA. This CDR3 is built from 12 residues. V was clipped by 6 bases and J by 1 base, with 7 bases between them. CDR3 in amino acids: CASSYLSYEQYF. CDR3 sequence (DNA): TGTGCCAGCAGTTATCTTTCCTACGAGCAGTACTTC.

This clone occurred once. The genes are TRBV3-1 (or the pseudogene TRBV3-2) and TRBJ1-4; D not resolved. V was clipped by 6 bases and J by 8 bases, with 19 bases between them. There are 15 residues in the CDR3. Germline lookup yields CDR1 LGHDT and CDR2 YNNKEL (reference sequence). Here the CDR3 DNA reads TGTGCCAGCAGAAGAAGACACCGGCAGTGGGAAAAACTGTTTTTT. It specifies CASRRRHRQWEKLFF.

This chain connects TRBV9 to TRBJ1-2; no definite D call. V was cut by 6 bases and J by 0 bases, with 6 bases left in between. Germline CDR1 is SGDLS and CDR2 is YYNGEE. This CDR3 contains 12 residues. This CDR3 is CASTDTNYGYTF. The CDR3 DNA follows: TGTGCCAGCACAGACACTAACTATGGCTACACCTTC. The full variable domain, rest sourced from reference TRBV9 and TRBJ1-2, is DSGVTQTPKHLITATGQRVTLRCSPRSGDLSVYWYQQSLDQGLQFLIQYYNGEERAKGNILERFSAQQFPDLHSELNLSSLELGDSALYFCASTDTNYGYTFGSGTRLTVV.

The CDR3: CASSPGGANTGELFF. In DNA form, the CDR3 reads TGTGCCAGCAGCCCCGGGGGAGCGAACACCGGGGAGCTGTTTTTT. The chain is built from TRBV9 and TRBJ2-2; weak D call: TRBD2 (6 bases). Germline V gene sequence: CDR1 SGDLS, CDR2 YYNGEE. The ends were cut back, 4 bases at V and 0 bases at J, with 10 bases in the middle. CDR3 length: 15 residues.